What follows is one T cell receptor beta chain and its context. CDR1 is LNHDA, CDR2 SQIVND, per germline (reference sequence). CDR3 length equals 16 residues. V dropped 6 bases and J dropped 1; count of bases not matched to a gene: 6. The data belong to a study of blood T cell repertoires in COVID-19. As handled by the study authors: Scientists estimated how many nucleated cells there were by amplifying reference gene primers. Libraries were prepared by immunoSEQ multiplex PCR; TCRdb keeps only in-frame clonotypes and omits some of them. V, J and clone size derive from that table, while D and trimming were established from the DNA sequence. The repertoire consists of about 60,000 clones, with nearly 90% occurring once and the leading ten covering about 12%.

The chain is built from TRBV19 and TRBJ1-5, with 10 bases matching TRBD1. The sequence was collected from a man in his 60s with active COVID-19. Sequenced material: peripheral blood. The CDR3 reads CASRATGGKSNQPQHF. The CDR3 coding sequence is TGTGCCAGTAGGGCGACAGGGGGCAAAAGCAATCAGCCCCAGCATTTT.